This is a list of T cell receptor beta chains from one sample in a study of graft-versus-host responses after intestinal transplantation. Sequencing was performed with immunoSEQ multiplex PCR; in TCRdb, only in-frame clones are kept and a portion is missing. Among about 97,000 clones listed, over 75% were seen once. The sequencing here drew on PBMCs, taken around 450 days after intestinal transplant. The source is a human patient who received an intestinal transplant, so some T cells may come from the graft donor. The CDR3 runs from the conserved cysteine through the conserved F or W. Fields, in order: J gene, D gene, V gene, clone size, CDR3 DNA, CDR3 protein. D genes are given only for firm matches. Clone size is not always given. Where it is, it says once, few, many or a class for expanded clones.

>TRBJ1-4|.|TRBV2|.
TGTGCCAGCAAAGAACAGGGTAATGAAAAACTGTTTTTT
CASKEQGNEKLFF
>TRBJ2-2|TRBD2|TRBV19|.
TGTGCCAGTAGTAAGCTAGCGGGGGCTGGGTACACCGGGGAGCTGTTTTTT
CASSKLAGAGYTGELFF
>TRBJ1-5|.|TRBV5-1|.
TGCGCCAGCAGCGCCGGGACGGACTATAGCAATCAGCCCCAGCATTTT
CASSAGTDYSNQPQHF
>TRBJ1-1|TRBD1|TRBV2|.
TGTGCCAGCAGCGAACAGGGGGCCATAAACACTGAAGCTTTCTTT
CASSEQGAINTEAFF
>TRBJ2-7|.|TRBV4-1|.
TGCGCCAGCAGCCAAGGGAGTAACACCTACGAGCAGTACTTC
CASSQGSNTYEQYF
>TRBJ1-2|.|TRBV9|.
TGTGCCAGCAGCACGGGGGGGTATGGCTACACCTTC
CASSTGGYGYTF
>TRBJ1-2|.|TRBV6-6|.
TGTGCCAGCAGTTACTCGGAAGTGAACTATGGCTACACCTTC
CASSYSEVNYGYTF
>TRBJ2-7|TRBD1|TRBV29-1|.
TGCAGCGTTGCACCCGGGACAGGGGGCGAGCAGTACTTC
CSVAPGTGGEQYF
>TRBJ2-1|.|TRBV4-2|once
TGTGCCAGCAGCCAAGATGTGTCCGGTTACAATGAGCAGTTCTTC
CASSQDVSGYNEQFF
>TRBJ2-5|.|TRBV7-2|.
TGTGCCAGCAGCGAACCAACCGGGACCGCTCAAGAGACCCAGTACTTC
CASSEPTGTAQETQYF
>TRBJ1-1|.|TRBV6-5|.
TGTGCCAGCAGTTATAGGCAGGGGAGGGTTGAAGCTTTCTTT
CASSYRQGRVEAFF
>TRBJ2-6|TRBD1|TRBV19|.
TGTGCCAGTAGCCACACAGGGGGCCGTGGGGCCAACGTCCTGACTTTC
CASSHTGGRGANVLTF
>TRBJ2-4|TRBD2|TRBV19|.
TGTGCCAGTAGTGCCGTAGCGGGGGAACACATTCAGTACTTC
CASSAVAGEHIQYF
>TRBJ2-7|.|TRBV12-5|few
TGTGCTAGTGCCTACCGTAACGAGCAGTACTTC
CASAYRNEQYF
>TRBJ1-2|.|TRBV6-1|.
TGTGCCAGCAGTCGCGGGGACGAGGGAGTCTATGGCTACACCTTC
CASSRGDEGVYGYTF
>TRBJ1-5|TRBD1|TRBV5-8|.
TGTGCCAGCAGCTTGGGCGCAGGGGGGATCGTGCAGCCCCAGCATTTT
CASSLGAGGIVQPQHF
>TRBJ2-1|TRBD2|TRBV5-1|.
TGCGCCAGCAGCTTCAGCGGGGGGAATGAGCAGTTCTTC
CASSFSGGNEQFF
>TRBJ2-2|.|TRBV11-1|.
TGTGCCAGCAGCCCTCGAGGGGCTGCCGGGGAGCTGTTTTTT
CASSPRGAAGELFF
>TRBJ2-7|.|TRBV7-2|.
TGTGCCAGCAGCTTAGGGCGGGGTGGACACCAAGAGCAGTACTTC
CASSLGRGGHQEQYF
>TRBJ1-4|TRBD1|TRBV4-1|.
TGCGCCAGCACTGCAAGATTGCCCGCGGGACAGGGGCATGAAAAACTGTTTTTT
CASTARLPAGQGHEKLFF
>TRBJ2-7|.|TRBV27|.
TGTGCCAGCAGTTTTGATGGGGGGGCAACGTTCTACGAGCAGTACTTC
CASSFDGGATFYEQYF
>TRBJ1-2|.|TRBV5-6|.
TGTGCCAGCAGCTTGTTACAGCGCACCACCTTC
CASSLLQRTTF
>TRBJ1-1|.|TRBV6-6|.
TGTGCCAGCAGTTACCGGGACACGGGACCTGAAGCTTTCTTT
CASSYRDTGPEAFF
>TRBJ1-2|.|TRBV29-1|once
TGCAGCGTGGGTTCCGGGCAGAACTATGGCTACACCTTC
CSVGSGQNYGYTF
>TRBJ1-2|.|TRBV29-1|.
TGCAGCGTTGTGGGGGGACCGTCTAGCGGCTACACCTTC
CSVVGGPSSGYTF
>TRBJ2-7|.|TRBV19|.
TGTGCCAGTAGTATCCCCGGGACCGGCAACCACGAGCAGTACTTC
CASSIPGTGNHEQYF
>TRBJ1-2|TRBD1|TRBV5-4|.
TGTGCCAGCAGCTTTTGGTCGCCCGGGACAGACAACTATGGCTACACCTTC
CASSFWSPGTDNYGYTF
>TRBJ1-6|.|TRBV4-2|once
TGTGCCAGCAGCCAAGGCAGTAATTCACCCCTCCACTTT
CASSQGSNSPLHF
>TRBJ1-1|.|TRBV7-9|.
TGTGCCAGCAGCACGAAACCGGACAGTATAGCTTTCTTT
CASSTKPDSIAFF
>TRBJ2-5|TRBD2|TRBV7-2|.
TGTGCCAGCAGCAAGGGACTAGCGGTCGAGACCCAGTACTTC
CASSKGLAVETQYF
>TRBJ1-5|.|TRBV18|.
TGTGCCAGCTCACCAATTTCGGGCCAGACGGTCCAGCATTTT
CASSPISGQTVQHF
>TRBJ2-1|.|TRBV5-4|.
TGTGCCAGCAGCTTAGCAGGGGCGCCCTACAATGAGCAGTTCTTC
CASSLAGAPYNEQFF
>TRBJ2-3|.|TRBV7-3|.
TGTGCCAGCAGCTTCGCAGCGACAGATACGCAGTATTTT
CASSFAATDTQYF
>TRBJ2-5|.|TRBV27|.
TGTGCCAGCAGTTTATTCCCGACCTACCAAGAGACCCAGTACTTC
CASSLFPTYQETQYF
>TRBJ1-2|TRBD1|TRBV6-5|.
TGTGCCAGCACCACGACAGGGAGGCCGCCCTATGGCTACACCTTC
CASTTTGRPPYGYTF
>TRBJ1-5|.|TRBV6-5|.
TGTGCCAGCAGTTCCACCGTTAAGGGTGTTGTTGAGCCCCAGCATTTT
CASSSTVKGVVEPQHF
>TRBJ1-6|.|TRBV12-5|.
TGTGCTAGTGGTTTGGGACACAGGGATTCACCCCTCCACTTT
CASGLGHRDSPLHF
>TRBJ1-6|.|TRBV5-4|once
TGTGCCAGCAGCCCAGATGTAAATTCACCCCTCCACTTT
CASSPDVNSPLHF
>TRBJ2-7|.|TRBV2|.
TGTGCCAGCAGTGTGTCGGGATTTGGGTACGAGCAGTACTTC
CASSVSGFGYEQYF
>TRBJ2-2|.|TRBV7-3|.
TGTGCCAGCAGCCCCACTCGGACGGCTGGGGAGCTGTTTTTT
CASSPTRTAGELFF
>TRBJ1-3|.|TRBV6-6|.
TGTGCCAGCAGTTACGGGATCGGGGGCTCTGGAAACACCATATATTTT
CASSYGIGGSGNTIYF
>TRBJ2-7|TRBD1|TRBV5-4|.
TGTGCCAGCAGCTGGTGGGGACAGGGCCGCCTCGAGCAGTACTTC
CASSWWGQGRLEQYF
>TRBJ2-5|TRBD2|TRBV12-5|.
TGTGCTAGTGGTTTGGTACCCAGGACTAGCGGAGAGACCCAGTACTTC
CASGLVPRTSGETQYF
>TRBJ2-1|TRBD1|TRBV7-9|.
TGTGCCAGCAGCTTAGCTGGGACAGGCCGTAATGAGCAGTTCTTC
CASSLAGTGRNEQFF
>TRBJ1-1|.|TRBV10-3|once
TGTGCCATCAGTGAGGCAGGGACTGAAGCTTTCTTT
CAISEAGTEAFF
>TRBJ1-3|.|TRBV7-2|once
TGTGCCAGCAGCCCCCGGACAAGCTTTAGCGGAAACACCATATATTTT
CASSPRTSFSGNTIYF
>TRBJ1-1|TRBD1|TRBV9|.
TGTGCCAGCAGCGTAGCTACAGGGGGTGGGACTGAAGCTTTCTTT
CASSVATGGGTEAFF